Listed here are 21 T cell receptor beta chains from one sample, sequenced in a study of OX40 agonist ivuxolimab in advanced cancers. Some clones are missing from TCRdb's copy, which holds only in-frame ones; the method was immunoSEQ multiplex PCR. The table has more than 65,000 clones, 89% seen once. The source was CD4+ or CD8+ T cells sorted from blood, collected in a trial of the OX40 agonist ivuxolimab. All receptors come from an adult with an advanced solid tumor such as melanoma, head and neck, liver or kidney cancer.

V is TRBV30 and J is TRBJ1-5, with no clear D. Germline V gene sequence: CDR1 GTSNPN, CDR2 SVGIG (reference sequence). The CDR3 has 17 amino acids. V gave up 1 base and J gave up 4 bases, with 20 bases separating them. CDR3 region: CAWSGRGSLGSNQPQHF. In DNA form, the CDR3 reads TGTGCCTGGAGTGGGCGAGGGAGCTTAGGGTCAAATCAGCCCCAGCATTTT.

The rearrangement links TRBV6-6 to TRBJ1-1; unclear D gene. V was pared by 6 bases and J by 0 bases, with 14 bases between. The CDR3 sequence is 15 residues long. The V gene's germline CDR1 is MNHNY and CDR2 SVGAGI (reference sequence). CDR3 sequence reads: CASRDNTGVNTEAFF. The CDR3 DNA reads as TGTGCCAGCAGAGATAATACGGGCGTGAACACTGAAGCTTTCTTT.

The chain is built from TRBV6-6 and TRBJ1-1; 8 bases line up with TRBD1. The V gene's germline CDR1 is MNHNY and CDR2 SVGAGI (reference sequence). V shed 6 bases and J 4 bases; nucleotides not matched to a gene: 4. The CDR3 is 13 amino acids. CDR3 DNA sequence: TGTGCCAGCAGAAAAACAGGGGGCACTGAAGCTTTCTTT. This sequence encodes CASRKTGGTEAFF.

V usage is TRBV27 and J usage is TRBJ2-7; D unresolved. This CDR3 is 12 amino acids long. Germline-derived CDR1 and CDR2 are MNHEY and SMNVEV (reference sequence). The V end lost 0 bases, the J end lost 12 bases, and 12 bases lay between the germline ends. The CDR3 reads CASSLSGLFWYF. For the CDR3, the DNA is TGTGCCAGCAGTTTATCCGGGCTTTTTTGGTACTTC.

The chain is built from TRBV28 and TRBJ2-3, with a possible D match to TRBD2 (5 bases). The germline CDR1 and CDR2 sequences are MDHEN and SYDVKM. The CDR3 spans 14 residues. V gave up 6 bases and J gave up 0 bases, with 10 bases separating them. CDR3 coding DNA: TGTGCCAGCAGAGTCGGGATGAGCACAGATACGCAGTATTTT. This sequence encodes CASRVGMSTDTQYF.

The chain links TRBV30 to TRBJ1-5, with a possible D match to TRBD1 (6 bases). Trimming took 5 bases from V and 7 from J, leaving 21 bases between them. Germline CDR1 reads GTSNPN; CDR2 reads SVGIG (reference sequence). The CDR3 is 15 residues long. In DNA, the CDR3 is TGTGCCTGGCGAGAATGGGGGCAGGACGTGCAGCCCCAGCATTTT. It yields the protein CAWREWGQDVQPQHF. The full variable domain, completed using reference TRBV30 and TRBJ1-5, is SQTIHQWPATLVQPVGSPLSLECTVEGTSNPNLYWYRQAAGRGLQLLFYSVGIGQISSEVPQNLSASRPQDRQFILSSKKLLLSDSGFYLCAWREWGQDVQPQHFGDGTRLSIL.

This rearrangement joins TRBV23-1 to TRBJ2-1; TRBD1 matches at 9 bases. TRBV23-1 is an ORF; its function is uncertain. J lost 0 bases, V lost 3 bases, and 12 bases had no gene match. The CDR3 is 19 residues long. CDR3 bases: TGCGCCAGCAGTCAGTGTGGGACAGGGTATCAGGGCTCCTACAATGAGCAGTTCTTC. Translating gives CASSQCGTGYQGSYNEQFF.

Only a few counts were recorded for this clone. The chain joins TRBV15 to TRBJ1-5; D is perhaps TRBD1 (6 bases). CDR3 length: 15 amino acids. V lost 7 bases to trimming and J lost 8 bases, with 21 bases between them. The germline gives CDR1 LNHNV, CDR2 YYDKDF (reference sequence). In DNA form, the CDR3 reads TGTGCCACCACCCAAAACTTGGGGGGCCGGGAGCCCCAGCATTTT. Amino acids: CATTQNLGGREPQHF.

This chain connects TRBV7-9 to TRBJ2-6; D is ambiguous. The CDR3 covers 15 residues. Between the trimmed V and J ends, which lost 4 bases and 2 bases, there was a span of 9 bases. Germline CDR1 reads SEHNR; CDR2 reads FQNEAQ (reference sequence). The CDR3 is CASSSSTAGANVLTF. CDR3 DNA: TGTGCCAGCAGCTCGTCGACTGCTGGGGCCAACGTCCTGACTTTC.

The V and J genes are TRBV29-1 and TRBJ2-1; no reliable D call. V dropped 4 bases and J dropped 4 bases, with 14 bases sitting between them. Germline CDR1 and CDR2: SQVTM and ANQGSEA. This CDR3 is 14 amino acids long. For the CDR3, the DNA is TGCAGCGTTGGAAGAGACACTGGTTACAATGAGCAGTTCTTC. Protein product: CSVGRDTGYNEQFF.

A single count supports this clone. The chain links TRBV18 to TRBJ2-7; D is possibly TRBD2 (5 bases). CDR1 KGHSH and CDR2 LQKENI come from the germline V gene. The CDR3 is 17 amino acids. Trimming removed 6 bases at V and 7 bases at J, with 28 bases between. CDR3: CASSPLASRTGPGEQYF. The CDR3 DNA reads as TGTGCCAGCTCCCCCCTGGCTTCTAGAACGGGTCCGGGGGAGCAGTACTTC.

This clone was picked up a small number of times. The chain employs TRBV7-9 and TRBJ1-3, with D possibly being TRBD1 (5 bases). CDR1 is SEHNR and CDR2 is FQNEAQ in the germline V gene (reference sequence). Trimming stripped 5 bases from V and 4 bases from J, with 12 bases between. CDR3 size: 14 residues. CDR3 nucleotide sequence: TGTGCCAGCAGCCCCGCGGGGCGCGGAAACACCATATATTTT. This gives the protein CASSPAGRGNTIYF.

The V gene is TRBV30, the J gene TRBJ2-5; D not certain. Germline V gives CDR1 GTSNPN, CDR2 SVGIG (reference sequence). V was shortened by 0 bases and J by 5 bases, with 16 bases between the two germline ends. CDR3 length: 15 amino acids. CDR3 DNA sequence: TGTGCCTGGAGTGTTTCTCTAGGTGTTGGGGAGACCCAGTACTTC. Translated, it gives CAWSVSLGVGETQYF.

The chain has TRBV7-9 and TRBJ2-3; D not resolved. The V gene lost 2 bases and the J gene lost 0 bases, with 9 bases spanning the gap. Germline V gene sequence: CDR1 SEHNR, CDR2 FQNEAQ (reference sequence). CDR3 length: 15 residues. The CDR3 DNA follows: TGTGCCAGCAGCTTATCCGGCAGCAGCACAGATACGCAGTATTTT. It yields the protein CASSLSGSSTDTQYF.

The rearrangement joins TRBV30 to TRBJ2-3; 10 positions match TRBD2. The CDR3 length is 15 residues. The V and J ends lost 0 bases and 4 bases, in that order; junction bases with no gene match: 4. Germline values: CDR1 GTSNPN, CDR2 SVGIG (reference sequence). The CDR3 here is CAWSVAGGPPDTQYF. CDR3 sequence (DNA): TGTGCCTGGAGTGTAGCGGGAGGGCCCCCAGATACGCAGTATTTT.

The rearrangement joins TRBV5-1 to TRBJ2-2; 7 bases line up with TRBD2. With 0 bases clipped from V and 3 bases from J, the junction kept 2 bases outside the gene matches. CDR3 length: 15 amino acids. Per germline, CDR1 SGHRS and CDR2 YFSETQ. In DNA, the CDR3 is TGCGCCAGCAGCTTGGGCGGGAGCGACACCGGGGAGCTGTTTTTT. Its translation: CASSLGGSDTGELFF.

This clone was detected a few times. The chain is built from TRBV9 and TRBJ2-1; no clear D gene. The CDR3 extends over 14 amino acids. The germline V gene encodes CDR1 SGDLS and CDR2 YYNGEE. The V gene lost 4 bases and the J gene lost 2 bases, with 10 bases spanning the gap. This chain's CDR3 is CASSPLLTYNEQFF. The CDR3 region has the DNA TGTGCCAGCAGCCCACTACTGACCTACAATGAGCAGTTCTTC.

This rearrangement joins TRBV27 to TRBJ2-1, with TRBD2 matching over 11 bases. The CDR3 has 18 amino acids. V lost 1 base and J lost 1; bases outside the gene matches: 6. Germline V gene lookup returns CDR1 MNHEY and CDR2 SMNVEV (reference sequence). CDR3 in DNA: TGTGCCAGCAGTTTATTAGCGGGAGGGCCGGGGTCCTACAATGAGCAGTTCTTC. Amino acids: CASSLLAGGPGSYNEQFF.

This chain links TRBV27 with TRBJ2-4, with D possibly being TRBD1 or TRBD2 (6 bases each). The CDR3 length is 18 residues. V lost 5 bases and J lost 0, with 20 bases in between. The germline gives CDR1 MNHEY, CDR2 SMNVEV (reference sequence). This CDR3 reads CASSPGWGAGQAKNIQYF. CDR3 in DNA: TGTGCCAGCAGTCCAGGGTGGGGGGCAGGTCAAGCCAAAAACATTCAGTACTTC.

The gene calls are TRBV7-6 and TRBJ2-7; no clear D. The CDR3 has 14 residues. CDR1 and CDR2 from the germline V gene are SGHVS and FNYEAQ. Trimming pared 1 base from V and 5 bases from J, leaving 12 bases between. The CDR3 protein is CASSLGVASNEQYF. The CDR3 region has the DNA TGTGCCAGCAGCTTAGGGGTGGCGTCTAACGAGCAGTACTTC. Supplemented by reference TRBV7-6 and TRBJ2-7, the full variable domain reads GAGVSQSPRYKVTKRGQDVALRCDPISGHVSLYWYRQALGQGPEFLTYFNYEAQQDKSGLPNDRFSAERPEGSISTLTIQRTEQRDSAMYRCASSLGVASNEQYFGPGTRLTVT.

In its sample, this clone was seen a few times. V is TRBV5-4 and J is TRBJ1-1; tentative D call: TRBD1 (6 bases). This CDR3 comprises 14 residues. Trimming took off 2 bases at V and 2 bases at J, with 10 bases between the two ends. Germline CDR1 SGHNT, CDR2 YYREEE (reference sequence). The CDR3 DNA sequence: TGTGCCAGCAGCTTACAGGGTGTAAACACTGAAGCTTTCTTT. Encoded protein: CASSLQGVNTEAFF.